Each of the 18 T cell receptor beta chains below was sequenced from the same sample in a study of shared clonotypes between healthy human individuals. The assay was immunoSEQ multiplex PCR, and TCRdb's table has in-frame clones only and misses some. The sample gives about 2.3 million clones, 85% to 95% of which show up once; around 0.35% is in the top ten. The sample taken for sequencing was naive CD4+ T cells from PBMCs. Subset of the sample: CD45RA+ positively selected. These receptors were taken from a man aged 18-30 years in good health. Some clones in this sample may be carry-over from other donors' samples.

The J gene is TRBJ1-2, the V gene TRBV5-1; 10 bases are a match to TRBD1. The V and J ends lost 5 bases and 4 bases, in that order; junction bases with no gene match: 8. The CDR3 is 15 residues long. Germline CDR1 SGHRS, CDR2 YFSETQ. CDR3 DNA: TGCGCCAGCAGGTCGGGGACAGGGGAGACCTATGGCTACACCTTC. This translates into CASRSGTGETYGYTF.

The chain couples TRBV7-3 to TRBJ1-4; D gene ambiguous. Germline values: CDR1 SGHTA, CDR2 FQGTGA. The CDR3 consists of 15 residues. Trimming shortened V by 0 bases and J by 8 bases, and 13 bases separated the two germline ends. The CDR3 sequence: CASSLTGTTGEKLFF. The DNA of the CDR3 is TGTGCCAGCAGCTTAACAGGCACAACTGGGGAAAAACTGTTTTTT.

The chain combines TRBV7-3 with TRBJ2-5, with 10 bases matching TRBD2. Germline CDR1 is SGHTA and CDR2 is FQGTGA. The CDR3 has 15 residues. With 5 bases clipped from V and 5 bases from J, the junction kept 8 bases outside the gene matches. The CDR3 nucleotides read TGTGCCAGCAGCCCACAAAGCGGGAGGGGGGAGACCCAGTACTTC. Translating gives CASSPQSGRGETQYF. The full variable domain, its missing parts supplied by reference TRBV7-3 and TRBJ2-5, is GAGVSQTPSNKVTEKGKYVELRCDPISGHTALYWYRQSLGQGPEFLIYFQGTGAADDSGLPNDRFFAVRPEGSVSTLKIQRTERGDSAVYLCASSPQSGRGETQYFGPGTRLLVL.

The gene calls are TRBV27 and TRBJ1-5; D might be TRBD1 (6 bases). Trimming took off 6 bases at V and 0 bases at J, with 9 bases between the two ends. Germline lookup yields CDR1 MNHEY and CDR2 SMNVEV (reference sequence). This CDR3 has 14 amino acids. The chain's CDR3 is CASRGGNSNQPQHF. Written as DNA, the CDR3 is TGTGCCAGCAGAGGGGGTAATAGCAATCAGCCCCAGCATTTT.

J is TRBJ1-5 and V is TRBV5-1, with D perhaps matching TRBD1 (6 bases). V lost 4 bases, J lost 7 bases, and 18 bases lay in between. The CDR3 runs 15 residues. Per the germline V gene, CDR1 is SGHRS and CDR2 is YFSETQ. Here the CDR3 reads CASSRVSGQGQPQHF. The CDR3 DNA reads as TGCGCCAGCAGCCGGGTCTCAGGGCAGGGGCAGCCCCAGCATTTT.

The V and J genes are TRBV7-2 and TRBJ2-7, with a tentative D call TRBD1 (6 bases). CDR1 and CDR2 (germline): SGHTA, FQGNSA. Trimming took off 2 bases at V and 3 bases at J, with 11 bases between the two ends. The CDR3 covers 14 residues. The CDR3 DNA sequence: TGTGCCAGCAGCTTATCAGGGGTTGGCTACGAGCAGTACTTC. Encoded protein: CASSLSGVGYEQYF.

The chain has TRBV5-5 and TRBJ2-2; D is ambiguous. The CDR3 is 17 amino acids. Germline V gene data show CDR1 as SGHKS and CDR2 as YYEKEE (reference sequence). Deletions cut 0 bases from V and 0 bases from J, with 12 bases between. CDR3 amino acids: CASSLVFRPANTGELFF. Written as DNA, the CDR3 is TGTGCCAGCAGCTTGGTTTTTCGTCCAGCGAACACCGGGGAGCTGTTTTTT.

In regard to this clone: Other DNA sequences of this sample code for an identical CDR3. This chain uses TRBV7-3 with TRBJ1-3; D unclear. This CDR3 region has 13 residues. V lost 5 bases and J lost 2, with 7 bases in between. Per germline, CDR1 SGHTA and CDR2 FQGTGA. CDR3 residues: CASSLNPGNTIYF. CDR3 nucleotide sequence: TGTGCCAGCAGCCTGAATCCTGGAAACACCATATATTTT.

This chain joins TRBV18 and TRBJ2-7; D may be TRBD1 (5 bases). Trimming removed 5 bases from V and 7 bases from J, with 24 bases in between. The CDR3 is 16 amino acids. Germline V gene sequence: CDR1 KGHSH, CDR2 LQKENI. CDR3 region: CASSSTAGLGAEEQYF. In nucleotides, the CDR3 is TGTGCCAGCTCATCAACCGCCGGGTTAGGGGCTGAAGAGCAGTACTTC.

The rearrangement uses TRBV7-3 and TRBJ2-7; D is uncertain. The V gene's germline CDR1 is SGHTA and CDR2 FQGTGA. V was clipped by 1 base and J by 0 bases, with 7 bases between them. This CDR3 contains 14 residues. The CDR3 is CASSLMPGSYEQYF. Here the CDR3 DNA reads TGTGCCAGCAGCTTAATGCCCGGCTCCTACGAGCAGTACTTC.

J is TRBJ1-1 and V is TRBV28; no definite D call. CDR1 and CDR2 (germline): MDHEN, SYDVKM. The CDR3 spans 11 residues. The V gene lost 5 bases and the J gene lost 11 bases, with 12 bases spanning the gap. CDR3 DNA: TGTGCCAGCAGTATTCCAGGTGGGGCTTTCTTT. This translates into CASSIPGGAFF.

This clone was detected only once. In DNA form, the CDR3 reads TGTGCCAGCAGGGACATAGTCATCTCTGGGGCCAACGTCCTGACTTTC. Translating it yields CASRDIVISGANVLTF. The chain uses TRBV6-6 and TRBJ2-6; D might be TRBD1 (5 bases). The CDR3 extends over 16 amino acids. In germline, CDR1 is MNHNY, CDR2 SVGAGI (reference sequence). Trimming cost V 6 bases and J 0 bases, with 12 bases left between them.

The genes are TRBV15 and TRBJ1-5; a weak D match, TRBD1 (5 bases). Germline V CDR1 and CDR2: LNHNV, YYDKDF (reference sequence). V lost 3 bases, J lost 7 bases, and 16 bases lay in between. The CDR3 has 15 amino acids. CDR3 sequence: CATSSLLGGNQPQHF. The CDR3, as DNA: TGTGCCACCAGCAGCCTTTTGGGGGGGAACCAGCCCCAGCATTTT.

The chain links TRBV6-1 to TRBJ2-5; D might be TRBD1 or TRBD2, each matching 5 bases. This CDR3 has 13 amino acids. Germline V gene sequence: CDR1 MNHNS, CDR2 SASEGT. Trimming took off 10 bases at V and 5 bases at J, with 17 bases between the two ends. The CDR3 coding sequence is TGTGCCACCCATCTAATGGGGGTGGAGACCCAGTACTTC. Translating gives CATHLMGVETQYF.

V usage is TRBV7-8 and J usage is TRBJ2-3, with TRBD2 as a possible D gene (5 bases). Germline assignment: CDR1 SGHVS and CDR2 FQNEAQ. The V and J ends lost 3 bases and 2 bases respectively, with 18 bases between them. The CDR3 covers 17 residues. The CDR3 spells CASSLGGWGAYTDTQYF. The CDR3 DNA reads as TGTGCCAGCAGCTTGGGTGGGTGGGGAGCTTACACAGATACGCAGTATTTT.

CDR3 loop: CASSGLGLRTQYF. The CDR3 region has the DNA TGTGCCAGCAGCGGCCTGGGACTGCGTACGCAGTATTTT. This chain joins TRBV9 and TRBJ2-3, with D maybe TRBD2 (6 bases). Trimming shortened V by 3 bases and J by 8 bases, and 13 bases separated the two germline ends. The CDR3 consists of 13 residues. CDR1 SGDLS and CDR2 YYNGEE come from the germline V gene.

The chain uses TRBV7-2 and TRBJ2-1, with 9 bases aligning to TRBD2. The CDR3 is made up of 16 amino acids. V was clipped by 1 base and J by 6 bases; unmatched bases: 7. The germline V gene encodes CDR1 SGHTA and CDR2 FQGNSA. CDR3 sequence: CASSLVSSGSVNEQFF. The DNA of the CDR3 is TGTGCCAGCAGCTTAGTTAGTAGCGGGAGCGTCAATGAGCAGTTCTTC.

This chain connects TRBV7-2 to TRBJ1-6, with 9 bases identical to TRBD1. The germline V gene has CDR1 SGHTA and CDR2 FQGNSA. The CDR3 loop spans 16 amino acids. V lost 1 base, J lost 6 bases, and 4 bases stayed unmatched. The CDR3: CASSLVGTGFNSPLHF. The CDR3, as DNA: TGTGCCAGCAGCTTAGTAGGGACAGGGTTTAATTCACCCCTCCACTTT.